This T cell receptor (beta chain) was sequenced for a study of T cell responses to AZD1222 COVID-19 vaccine (dated by TCRdb to the early 2020s). A note on the overall study: AZD1222 recipients with second doses at about 4 weeks or about 12 weeks were pooled, because spike-specific TCR depth and breadth did not differ between schedules. TCR sequencing was performed for approximately 240 trial participants, of whom 200 to 220 were given two doses of AZD1222 and around 26 were given two doses of MenACWY control vaccine. Trial participants were enrolled into age subgroups of 18-55, 56-69 and 70-plus years, which contained roughly 140, 27 and 60 TCR-sequenced participants, respectively. The paper's findings and limits, for the study overall: Nearly half of unique spike-specific TCRs reportedly recognized epitopes outside regions mutated in the B.1.351 and B.1.1.7 variants. Spike-specific TCR breadth and depth rose significantly after two AZD1222 doses compared with day 0 and with MenACWY recipients. In the small 56-69-year group, the increase in depth fell short of significance, most likely because of low power. Because no day 14 peak-response samples were available, the repertoires could be characterized only after the peak T cell response. Conclusions about previously exposed vaccinees are limited, since just five or six AZD1222 recipients were seropositive for SARS-CoV-2 at baseline. Participants were mostly white British, with more females than males. The authors suggested clonal diversity may have been underestimated. The whole spike protein was spanned by vaccine-associated CD4 TCRs, and dominant responses were seen in regions 160-218 and 743-854.

The CDR3 regions of human TCRbeta chains were analyzed by immunosequencing. As for the original processing: TCRs in the repertoires were compared against a reference library of SARS-CoV-2-specific TCRs that had been generated with the MIRA antigen-specificity platform. Breadth meant the fraction of unique TCRs that were SARS-CoV-2-associated, whereas depth meant the fraction of total T cells that were SARS-CoV-2-associated. Each spike-specific TCR was assigned to its reactive spike region and to a CD4 or CD8 class using the MIRA data. Log10-transformed breadth and depth values were compared by one-way ANOVA with Sidak's multiple comparisons tests. TCRdb retrieved this table from immuneACCESS and kept in-frame rearrangements only. Not all clones are present; in checked studies, unresolved V genes account for under half, and no reason is known for the remainder. The D gene and trimming were derived from the DNA, and the V and J assignments and clone size from that table. The sample yields 150,000 to 200,000 clones; approximately 92% were counted once. About 10% of the sample lies in the top ten.

Turning to this clone: No antigen is known for it. No base quality values were provided; no much bigger clone lies one nucleotide off.

The CDR3, from cysteine to phenylalanine, totals 15 residues. Only CDR3 DNA is held: 45 bases, read in frame from base 1. The germline V gene (reference sequence) specifies LNHDA as CDR1 and SQIVND as CDR2. V trim: 3 bases; J trim: 9 bases; unmatched bases: 9. This specimen's time point label, per the study, means: baseline before first vaccination. Vaccinee samples came from UK trials COV001 and COV002, including a single-blind randomized controlled phase 2/3 trial of AZD1222 (ChAdOx1 nCoV-19) in healthy adults. For TCRbeta chain sequencing, PBMC samples from trial participants were taken at day 0 and at day 28 after the second dose.

The sequence is built from TRBV19 and TRBJ2-1; a stretch of 9 junction bases matches TRBD2. The sample in question was peripheral blood, obtained on day 0 of AZD1222 vaccination. This receptor was obtained from an adult in good health. The nucleotide sequence is given as TGTGCCAGTAGTATGGGCGGGAGGGCCAAAGCTGAGCAGTTCTTC. The translation is CASSMGGRAKAEQFF.